This entry concerns a single TCR beta chain. The data stem from a study of blood T cell repertoires in COVID-19. All enrollees were about 18 to 95 years old and from roughly 26 US areas. Researchers sorted participants into cohorts using their self-reported clinical history. All exposed participants met a person with COVID-19 within 2 weeks before entering the study. Generated by immunoSEQ multiplex PCR, the TCRdb table keeps only in-frame clones and is missing some. The sample carries fewer than 250,000 clones, 90% recorded once. This CDR3 has 15 amino acids. Germline V lookup: CDR1 SGHTA, CDR2 FQGNSA. Trimming took 4 bases from V and 2 from J; bases not matched to a gene: 8.

V usage is TRBV7-2 and J usage is TRBJ2-7; 7 bases are a match to TRBD2. The specimen was PBMCs or T cells enriched from blood (not recorded which). The source of this sequence is a man in his thirties or forties who had been exposed to COVID-19. The CDR3 is CASSSRLASPYEQYF. CDR3 bases: TGTGCCAGCAGCTCCAGACTAGCTTCGCCCTACGAGCAGTACTTC.